This T cell receptor (beta chain) was identified during a study of shared clonotypes between healthy human individuals. Study context: Plates per donor: three CD4 naive, three CD4 memory, two CD8 naive, one CD8 memory.

Germline V gives CDR1 SGHAT, CDR2 FQNNGV. Trimming shortened V by 0 bases and J by 7 bases, and 6 bases separated the two germline ends. The CDR3 is 12 amino acids. Libraries were prepared by immunoSEQ multiplex PCR; TCRdb keeps only in-frame clonotypes and omits some of them. Among some 2,000,000 clones listed, approximately 96% were seen once. The receptor's source is a man aged 18 to 29 in good health. Sample: naive CD4+ T cells sorted from blood. Subset given: CD45RA+ positively selected. The rearrangement links TRBV11-2 to TRBJ2-5; D is unresolved. DNA for the CDR3: TGTGCCAGCAGCTTAGATATGGGGACCCAGTACTTC. Translating it yields CASSLDMGTQYF.